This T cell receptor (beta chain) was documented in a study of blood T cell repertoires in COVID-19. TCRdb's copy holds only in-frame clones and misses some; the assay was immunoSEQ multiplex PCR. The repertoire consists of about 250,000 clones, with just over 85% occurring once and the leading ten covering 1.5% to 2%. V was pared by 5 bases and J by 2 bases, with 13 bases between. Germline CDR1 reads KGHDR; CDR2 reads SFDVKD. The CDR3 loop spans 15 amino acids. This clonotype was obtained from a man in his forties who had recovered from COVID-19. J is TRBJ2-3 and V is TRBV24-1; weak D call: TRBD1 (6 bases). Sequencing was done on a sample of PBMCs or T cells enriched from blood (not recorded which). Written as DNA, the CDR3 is TGTGCCACCAGTGCTCGGGACACCTTCACAGATACGCAGTATTTT. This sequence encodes CATSARDTFTDTQYF.